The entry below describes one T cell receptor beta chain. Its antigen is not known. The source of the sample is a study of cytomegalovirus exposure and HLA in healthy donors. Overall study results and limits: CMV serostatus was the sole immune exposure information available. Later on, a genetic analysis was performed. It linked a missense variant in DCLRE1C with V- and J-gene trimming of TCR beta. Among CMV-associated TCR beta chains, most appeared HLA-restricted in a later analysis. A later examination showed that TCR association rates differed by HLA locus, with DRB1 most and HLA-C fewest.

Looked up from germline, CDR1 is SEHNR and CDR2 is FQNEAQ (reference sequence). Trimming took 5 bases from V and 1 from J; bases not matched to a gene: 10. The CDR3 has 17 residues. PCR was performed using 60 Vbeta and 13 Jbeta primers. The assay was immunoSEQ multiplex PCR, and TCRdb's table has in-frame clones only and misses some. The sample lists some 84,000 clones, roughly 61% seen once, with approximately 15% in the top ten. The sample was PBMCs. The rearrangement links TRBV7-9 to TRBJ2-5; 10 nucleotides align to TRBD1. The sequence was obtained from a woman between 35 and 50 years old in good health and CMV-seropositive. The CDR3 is CASSRRDRGRLQETQYF. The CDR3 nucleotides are TGTGCCAGCAGCCGCCGGGACAGGGGCAGACTCCAAGAGACCCAGTACTTC.